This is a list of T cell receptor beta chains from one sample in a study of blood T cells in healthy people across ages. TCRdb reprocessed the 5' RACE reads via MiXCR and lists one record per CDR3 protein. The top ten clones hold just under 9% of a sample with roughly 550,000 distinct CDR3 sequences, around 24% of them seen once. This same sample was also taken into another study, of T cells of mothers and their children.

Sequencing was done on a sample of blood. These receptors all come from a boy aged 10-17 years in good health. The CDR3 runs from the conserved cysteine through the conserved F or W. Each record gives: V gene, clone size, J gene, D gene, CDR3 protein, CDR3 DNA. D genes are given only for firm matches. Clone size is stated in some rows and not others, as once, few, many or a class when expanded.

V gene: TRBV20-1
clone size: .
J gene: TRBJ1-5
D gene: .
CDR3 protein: CSASDGTSNQPQHF
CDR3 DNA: TGCAGTGCTAGCGACGGAACTAGTAATCAGCCCCAGCATTTT

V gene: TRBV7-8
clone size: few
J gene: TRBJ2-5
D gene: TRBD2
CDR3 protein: CAGLAEETQYF
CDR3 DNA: TGTGCCGGGCTAGCGGAAGAGACCCAGTACTTC

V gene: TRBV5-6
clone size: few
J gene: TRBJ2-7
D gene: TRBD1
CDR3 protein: CASSPGQGRVYEQYF
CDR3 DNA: TGTGCCAGCAGCCCCGGACAGGGGAGGGTCTACGAGCAGTACTTC

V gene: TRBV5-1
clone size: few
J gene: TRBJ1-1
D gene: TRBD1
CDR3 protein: CASSFTTGGSTEAFF
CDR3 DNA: TGCGCCAGCAGCTTCACAACAGGGGGTAGCACTGAAGCTTTCTTT

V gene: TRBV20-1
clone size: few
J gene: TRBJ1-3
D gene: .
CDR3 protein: CSACSYSGNTIYF
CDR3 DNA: TGCAGTGCTTGTTCTTACTCTGGAAACACCATATATTTT

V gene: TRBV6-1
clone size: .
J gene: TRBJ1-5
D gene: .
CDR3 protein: CASSFGGPYEYSNQPQHF
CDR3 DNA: TGTGCCAGCTCCTTTGGGGGGCCATATGAGTATAGCAATCAGCCCCAGCATTTT

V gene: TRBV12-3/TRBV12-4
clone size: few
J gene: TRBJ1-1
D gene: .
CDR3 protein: CASSPTGGSTEAFF
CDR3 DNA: TGTGCCAGCAGCCCAACGGGGGGTAGCACTGAAGCTTTCTTT

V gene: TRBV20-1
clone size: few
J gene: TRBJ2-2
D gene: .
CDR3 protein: CSARTPSYTGELFF
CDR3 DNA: TGCAGTGCCCGAACCCCGAGTTACACCGGGGAGCTGTTTTTT

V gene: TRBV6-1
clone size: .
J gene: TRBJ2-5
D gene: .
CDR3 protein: CASSRLTSTQYF
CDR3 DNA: TGTGCCAGCAGTCGACTTACTAGCACCCAGTACTTC

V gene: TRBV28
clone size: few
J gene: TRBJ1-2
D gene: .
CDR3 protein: CASSRPGVGNYGYTF
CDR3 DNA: TGTGCCAGCAGTCGGCCCGGGGTAGGAAACTATGGCTACACCTTC

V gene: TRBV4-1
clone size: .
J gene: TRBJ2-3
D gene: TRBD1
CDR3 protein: CASSPTRGQIDTQYF
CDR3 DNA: TGCGCCAGCAGCCCAACAAGGGGGCAAATAGATACGCAGTATTTT

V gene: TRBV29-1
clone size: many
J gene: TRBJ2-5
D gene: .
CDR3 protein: CSVVPGRAQETQYF
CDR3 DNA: TGCAGCGTCGTGCCGGGGCGGGCGCAAGAGACCCAGTACTTC

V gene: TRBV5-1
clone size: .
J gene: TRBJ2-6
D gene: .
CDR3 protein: CASSFGGVSSGANVLTF
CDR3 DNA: TGCGCCAGCAGCTTTGGAGGGGTTAGCTCTGGGGCCAACGTCCTGACTTTC

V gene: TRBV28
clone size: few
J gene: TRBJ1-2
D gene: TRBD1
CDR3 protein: CASSSTGGLIPLF
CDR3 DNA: TGTGCCAGCAGTTCGACAGGGGGCCTTATTCCTCTTTTC

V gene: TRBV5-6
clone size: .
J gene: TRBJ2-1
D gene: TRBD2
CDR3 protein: CASSYGLAPAQFF
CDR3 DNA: TGTGCCAGCAGCTATGGACTAGCGCCCGCGCAGTTCTTC

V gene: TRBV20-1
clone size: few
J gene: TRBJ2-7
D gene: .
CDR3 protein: CSASPSSYEQYF
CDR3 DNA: TGCAGTGCTTCTCCTAGCTCCTACGAGCAGTACTTC

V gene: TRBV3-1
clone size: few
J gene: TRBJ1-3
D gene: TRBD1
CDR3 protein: CASSPGQGSGNTIYF
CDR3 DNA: TGTGCCAGCAGCCCGGGACAGGGCTCTGGAAACACCATATATTTT

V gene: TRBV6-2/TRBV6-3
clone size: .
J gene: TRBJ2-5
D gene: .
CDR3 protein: CASSYLTVSPGDEQYF
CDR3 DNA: TGTGCCAGCAGTTACTTGACAGTATCGCCCGGAGATGAGCAGTACTTC

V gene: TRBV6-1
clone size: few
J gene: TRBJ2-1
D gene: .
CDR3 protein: CASSEAGAPNEQFF
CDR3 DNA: TGTGCCAGCAGTGAAGCGGGAGCCCCCAATGAGCAGTTCTTC

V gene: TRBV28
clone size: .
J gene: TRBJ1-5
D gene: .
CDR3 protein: CASSTDGFNQPQHF
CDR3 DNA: TGTGCCAGCAGTACCGACGGTTTCAATCAGCCCCAGCATTTT

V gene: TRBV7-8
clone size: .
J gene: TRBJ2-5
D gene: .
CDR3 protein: CASSLSRSPQETQYF
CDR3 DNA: TGTGCCAGCAGCTTGAGCCGAAGCCCCCAAGAGACCCAGTACTTC

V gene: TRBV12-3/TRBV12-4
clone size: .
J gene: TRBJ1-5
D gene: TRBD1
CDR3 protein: CASSGDSSNQPQHF
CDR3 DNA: TGTGCCAGCAGTGGGGACAGTAGCAATCAGCCCCAGCATTTT

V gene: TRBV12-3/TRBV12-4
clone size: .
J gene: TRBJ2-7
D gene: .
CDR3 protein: CASSLALGRVPHEQYF
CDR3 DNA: TGTGCCAGCAGTTTAGCGCTAGGCAGGGTACCTCACGAGCAGTACTTC

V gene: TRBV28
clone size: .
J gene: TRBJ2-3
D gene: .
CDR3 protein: CASSLSENTQYF
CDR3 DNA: TGTGCCAGCAGTTTATCGGAGAATACGCAGTATTTT

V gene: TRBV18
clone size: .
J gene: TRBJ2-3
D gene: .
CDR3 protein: CASSLTRGDTQYF
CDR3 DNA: TGTGCCAGCTCTCTTACTCGGGGAGATACGCAGTATTTT

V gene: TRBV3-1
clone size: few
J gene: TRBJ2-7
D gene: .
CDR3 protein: CASSQGRFGSVLRSYEQYF
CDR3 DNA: TGTGCCAGCAGCCAAGGCCGGTTCGGAAGTGTCCTAAGGTCCTACGAGCAGTACTTC

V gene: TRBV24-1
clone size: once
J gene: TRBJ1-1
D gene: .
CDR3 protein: CATSDPDTEAFF
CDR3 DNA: TGTGCCACCAGTGACCCGGACACTGAAGCTTTCTTT

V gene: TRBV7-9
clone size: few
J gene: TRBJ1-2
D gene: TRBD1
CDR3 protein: CASSSGETGYYGYTF
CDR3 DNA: TGTGCCAGCAGCTCTGGGGAGACAGGGTACTATGGCTACACCTTC

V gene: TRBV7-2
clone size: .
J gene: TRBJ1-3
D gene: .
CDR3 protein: CASSSGGNTIYF
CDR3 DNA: TGTGCCAGCAGCTCGGGTGGAAACACCATATATTTT

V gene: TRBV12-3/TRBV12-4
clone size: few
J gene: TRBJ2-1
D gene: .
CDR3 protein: CASSTDAGFGSEQFF
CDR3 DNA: TGTGCCAGCAGTACAGATGCGGGGTTCGGGAGTGAGCAGTTCTTC

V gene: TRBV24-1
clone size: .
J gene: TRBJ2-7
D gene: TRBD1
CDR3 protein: CATRGQGRGYEQYF
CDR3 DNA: TGTGCCACCAGGGGACAGGGGCGAGGATACGAGCAGTACTTC

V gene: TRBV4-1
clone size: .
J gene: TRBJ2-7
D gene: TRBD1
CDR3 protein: CASSQVLGQGSYEQYF
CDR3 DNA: TGCGCCAGCAGCCAAGTCCTAGGACAGGGGTCCTACGAGCAGTACTTC

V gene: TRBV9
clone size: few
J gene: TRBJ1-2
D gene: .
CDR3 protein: CASSSHGTVYGYTF
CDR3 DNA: TGTGCCAGCAGCAGCCACGGGACGGTCTATGGCTACACCTTC

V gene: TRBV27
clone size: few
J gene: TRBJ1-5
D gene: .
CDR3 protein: CASSERQTYSNQPQHF
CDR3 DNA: TGTGCCAGCAGCGAGCGACAGACCTATAGCAATCAGCCCCAGCATTTT

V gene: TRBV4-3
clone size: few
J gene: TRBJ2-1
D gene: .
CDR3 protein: CASSQDLADYNGQFF
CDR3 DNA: TGCGCCAGCAGCCAAGATCTAGCAGACTACAATGGGCAGTTCTTC

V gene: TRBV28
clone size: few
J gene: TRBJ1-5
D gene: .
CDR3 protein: CASSPVNQPQHF
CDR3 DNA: TGTGCCAGCAGTCCCGTAAATCAGCCCCAGCATTTT